A selection of T cell receptor beta chains follows, all from one sample in a study of T-cell reconstitution after alpha-beta-depleted transplantation in children. TCRdb recomputed calls from the PCR reads with MiXCR, one row per CDR3 protein. Of 200,000 to 250,000 distinct CDR3 sequences listed, approximately 8% are singletons. Sequencing used PBMCs, mostly from graft donor cells, obtained 180 days after TCRalphabeta/CD19-depleted stem cell transplant. Receptor source: a male patient younger than 18 who had a stem cell transplant for acute lymphoblastic leukemia, so the T cells may come from the graft donor. Both conserved end residues are part of each CDR3. The order of the fields is V gene, J gene, D gene, clone size, CDR3 protein, CDR3 DNA. D genes are given only for firm matches. Some rows mark clone size as missing; the rest say once, few, many or name a class of expanded clone.

v_call: TRBV12-3/TRBV12-4; j_call: TRBJ1-4; d_call: .; clone_size: many; cdr3_aa: CASSPRPREKLFF; cdr3_nt: TGTGCCAGCAGCCCTCGGCCTAGGGAAAAACTGTTTTTT
v_call: TRBV11-2; j_call: TRBJ2-1; d_call: TRBD2; clone_size: .; cdr3_aa: CASSLDGLAGDSSYNEQFF; cdr3_nt: TGTGCCAGCAGCTTAGATGGACTAGCGGGAGACTCCTCCTACAATGAGCAGTTCTTC
v_call: TRBV19; j_call: TRBJ2-7; d_call: TRBD1; clone_size: .; cdr3_aa: CAAGTGVYEQYF; cdr3_nt: TGTGCCGCCGGGACAGGGGTCTACGAGCAGTACTTC
v_call: TRBV3-1; j_call: TRBJ1-1; d_call: TRBD1; clone_size: .; cdr3_aa: CASCPQVTGGSEAFF; cdr3_nt: TGTGCCTCCTGCCCCCAAGTGACAGGGGGGTCTGAAGCTTTCTTT
v_call: TRBV18; j_call: TRBJ2-5; d_call: .; clone_size: many; cdr3_aa: CASSPNGPLLETQYF; cdr3_nt: TGTGCCAGCTCACCAAACGGCCCGCTCTTAGAGACCCAGTACTTC
v_call: TRBV20-1; j_call: TRBJ2-7; d_call: TRBD2; clone_size: many; cdr3_aa: CSARGGGGDYEQYF; cdr3_nt: TGCAGTGCTAGAGGAGGTGGGGGGGACTACGAGCAGTACTTC
v_call: TRBV18; j_call: TRBJ2-3; d_call: .; clone_size: many; cdr3_aa: CASSPGQVTDTQYF; cdr3_nt: TGTGCCAGCTCACCAGGGCAGGTCACAGATACGCAGTATTTT
v_call: TRBV20-1; j_call: TRBJ1-2; d_call: .; clone_size: many; cdr3_aa: CSAVGYGGTLANYGYTF; cdr3_nt: TGCAGTGCTGTCGGCTACGGGGGCACCCTAGCTAACTATGGCTACACCTTC
v_call: TRBV5-6; j_call: TRBJ2-7; d_call: TRBD1; clone_size: many; cdr3_aa: CASSSYRGRIDEQYF; cdr3_nt: TGTGCCAGCAGCTCTTACAGGGGTCGGATTGACGAGCAGTACTTC
v_call: TRBV18; j_call: TRBJ2-2; d_call: .; clone_size: many; cdr3_aa: CASSPLGTGELFF; cdr3_nt: TGTGCCAGCTCACCATTGGGGACCGGGGAGCTGTTTTTT
v_call: TRBV6-2/TRBV6-3; j_call: TRBJ1-5; d_call: .; clone_size: many; cdr3_aa: CASSYLPRPQHF; cdr3_nt: TGTGCCAGCAGTTACCTCCCCCGGCCCCAGCATTTT
v_call: TRBV24-1; j_call: TRBJ2-5; d_call: TRBD2; clone_size: many; cdr3_aa: CATSDRTSGRFIDQETQYF; cdr3_nt: TGTGCCACCAGTGATAGGACTAGCGGGAGATTTATCGACCAAGAGACCCAGTACTTC
v_call: TRBV4-3; j_call: TRBJ1-1; d_call: TRBD1; clone_size: many; cdr3_aa: CASSLGQAGNTEAFF; cdr3_nt: TGCGCCAGCAGCCTCGGACAGGCCGGGAACACTGAAGCTTTCTTT
v_call: TRBV10-3; j_call: TRBJ1-5; d_call: .; clone_size: many; cdr3_aa: CAVGGGPNQPQHF; cdr3_nt: TGTGCCGTAGGCGGGGGGCCGAATCAGCCCCAGCATTTT
v_call: TRBV20-1; j_call: TRBJ2-3; d_call: .; clone_size: many; cdr3_aa: CSASPGSTDTQYF; cdr3_nt: TGCAGTGCTAGCCCGGGGAGCACAGATACGCAGTATTTT
v_call: TRBV29-1; j_call: TRBJ2-7; d_call: .; clone_size: many; cdr3_aa: CSVGAGRSYEQYF; cdr3_nt: TGCAGCGTTGGGGCCGGGCGCTCCTACGAGCAGTACTTC
v_call: TRBV11-3; j_call: TRBJ1-5; d_call: .; clone_size: few; cdr3_aa: CASSPHRRLNQPQHF; cdr3_nt: TGTGCCAGCAGTCCCCACAGGCGCCTCAATCAGCCCCAGCATTTT
v_call: TRBV6-5; j_call: TRBJ2-3; d_call: TRBD2; clone_size: many; cdr3_aa: CASGSHSGSHGDTQYF; cdr3_nt: TGTGCCAGCGGGTCCCACAGCGGGAGCCACGGGGATACGCAGTATTTT
v_call: TRBV6-5; j_call: TRBJ2-5; d_call: .; clone_size: many; cdr3_aa: CASSYSTSFPGVGQYF; cdr3_nt: TGTGCCAGCAGTTACTCGACATCGTTTCCCGGGGTAGGCCAGTACTTC
v_call: TRBV6-2/TRBV6-3; j_call: TRBJ2-7; d_call: .; clone_size: many; cdr3_aa: CASGDGGQGLSYEQYF; cdr3_nt: TGTGCCAGCGGCGACGGGGGGCAGGGCCTCTCCTACGAGCAGTACTTC
v_call: TRBV20-1; j_call: TRBJ1-1; d_call: .; clone_size: many; cdr3_aa: CSAEGNTEAFF; cdr3_nt: TGCAGTGCAGAGGGCAACACTGAAGCTTTCTTT
v_call: TRBV9; j_call: TRBJ2-5; d_call: TRBD1; clone_size: many; cdr3_aa: CASSVVGQGGAETQYF; cdr3_nt: TGTGCCAGCAGCGTAGTTGGACAGGGGGGGGCAGAGACCCAGTACTTC